This T cell receptor beta chain was retrieved from a study of regulatory and conventional T cells in RAG deficiency (dated by TCRdb to 2016 to 2017). Notes on the research overall: High-throughput TCR beta sequencing was used to compare the repertoire diversity and composition of Treg, conventional CD4+ and CD8+ T cells between RAG-deficient patients and healthy controls. Overall results and qualifications from the work: Rather than being bona fide Treg cells, the sorted CD25-high CD127-low cells in Omenn syndrome patients may represent peripherally activated cells. Shorter CDR3 lengths were found in all patient T-cell subsets, and >80% Treg-Tconv repertoire overlap at nucleotide and amino acid level was observed in Omenn syndrome patients. Some T-cell subset analyses were not done for some subjects. Compared with controls, Omenn syndrome and CID/AS patients had about 100-fold fewer unique TCR beta sequences in Treg cells, whereas the reduction in the other subsets was approximately 10-fold. Markedly lower Shannon entropy and higher Simpson indices were observed in RAG-deficient patients than in control T-cell subpopulations.

The method behind the library was the immunoSEQ multiplex PCR assay. Genomic DNA from the sorted T-cell subsets was used to amplify and sequence rearranged TCR beta chain products. The source study handled its data this way. Repertoire diversity of productive TCR beta rearrangements was quantified using Shannon entropy and Simpson indices. To assess clonal expansion, the frequencies of the 100 most abundant productive TCR beta clonotypes were added up as a share of total reads. The TRB repertoires were scored with a self-reactivity index that is based on amino acid usage at CDR3beta positions 6 and 7. Repertoire analyses used two-way ANOVA; flow cytometric analyses used Student t or Mann-Whitney tests. In TCRdb, the immuneACCESS table is reduced to in-frame sequences with V and J assigned. These tables do not hold every clone; where another copy was compared, an unresolved V gene accounts for under half, and the others remain unexplained. That table supplies the V and J calls and clone size; D and trimming were determined from the DNA. Counted in this sample were 34,000 or so clones; roughly 90% of them appeared once. Clones ranked in the top ten supply roughly 13% of the sample.

Seven or eight healthy control donors served as the comparison group for repertoire analyses. CD8+ T cells lacking CD4 were purified from blood before genomic DNA extraction. CDR1 and CDR2, looked up from the germline V gene, are KGHSH and LQKENI. Including cysteine and phenylalanine, the CDR3 has 16 amino acids. Only the CDR3 region is kept as DNA, spanning 48 bases read in frame from base 1. V is cut by 6 bases and J by 1 base, and the space between the germline ends is 18 bases. About this clone: No antigen is known for it. There are no base qualities to consult, and no much larger clone falls within one base.

This same sample was also taken into another study, of regulatory T cells. The second study, in turn, reports: In the multiplex PCR, 52 forward TRBV primers and 13 reverse TRBJ primers were used, and assay-based and computational corrections were applied for amplification bias. In patients, repertoires had restricted unique TRB V-J pairs and skewed V and J gene usage, with regulatory T cells showing the most marked changes. The study compared T-cell receptor beta repertoires of sorted regulatory, conventional CD4+ and CD8+ T cells in CD3G-deficient patients with those in healthy controls. Ficoll density separation was used to isolate peripheral blood mononuclear cells. A FACSAria cell sorter was used to isolate CD3+ CD8+ CD4- T cells. Rearranged TRB loci were amplified from genomic DNA by multiplex PCR within the immunoSEQ assay. TRB amplicons were sequenced using an Illumina HiSeq platform. Custom algorithms error-filtered the raw sequences and aligned them to reference gene sequences, after which the immunoSEQ online tools were used for analysis. Productive and nonproductive TRB rearrangement frequencies were evaluated among both unique and total sequences. Groups were compared by t tests, Mann-Whitney tests or two-way ANOVA performed in Prism software.

The rearranged chain carries TRBV18 and TRBJ1-2; TRBD1 is a possible D gene, resting on 5 matching bases. Sequencing was performed on CD8+ T cells sorted from blood. This clonotype originated in a human donor in good health. The CDR3 has the sequence CASSPADDGGNYGYTF. The DNA sequence is as follows: TGTGCCAGCTCGCCAGCGGATGACGGGGGTAACTATGGCTACACCTTC. With the portions outside the CDR3 filled from the reference TRBV18 and TRBJ1-2 genes, the complete variable region becomes NAGVMQNPRHLVRRRGQEARLRCSPMKGHSHVYWYRQLPEEGLKFMVYLQKENIIDESGMPKERFSAEFPKEGPSILRIQQVVRGDSAAYFCASSPADDGGNYGYTFGSGTRLTVV.